A selection of T cell receptor beta chains follows, all from one sample in a study of identical twins. MiXCR was run by TCRdb on the 5' RACE reads, yielding one entry per CDR3 protein. The data contain around 530,000 distinct CDR3 sequences, about 15% of them singletons. These same records also appear under a second study, on yellow fever vaccine responses in identical twins.

The sample consisted of CD4+ T cells sorted from blood. These receptors all come from a woman aged 18-35 years in good health. CDR3s include the opening cysteine and the closing phenylalanine or tryptophan. Fields, in order: J gene, clone size, V gene, D gene, CDR3 DNA, CDR3 protein. D genes are given only for firm matches. The listing skips clone size in some rows; elsewhere it reads once, few, many or a size class.

j_call: TRBJ1-1
clone_size: NA
v_call: TRBV10-3
d_call: NA
cdr3_nt: TGTGCCATCAATGGGGGAGGGGACACTGAAGCTTTCTTT
cdr3_aa: CAINGGGDTEAFF

j_call: TRBJ1-4
clone_size: few
v_call: TRBV5-1
d_call: NA
cdr3_nt: TGCGCCAGCAGTTCCGGGGGAGCTCAGGATGAAAAACTGTTTTTT
cdr3_aa: CASSSGGAQDEKLFF

j_call: TRBJ2-7
clone_size: NA
v_call: TRBV5-1
d_call: NA
cdr3_nt: TGCGCCAGCAGCTTGGACAGGGAGCGCTACGAGCAGTACTTC
cdr3_aa: CASSLDRERYEQYF

j_call: TRBJ1-2
clone_size: few
v_call: TRBV2
d_call: TRBD1
cdr3_nt: TGTGCCAGTTCTGAGGACAGGGGGGCCTATGGCTACACCTTC
cdr3_aa: CASSEDRGAYGYTF

j_call: TRBJ2-7
clone_size: NA
v_call: TRBV7-4
d_call: TRBD2
cdr3_nt: TGTGCCAGCAGCTTCCTCCTCCCATCTCCTAGCGGGAGCTCCTACGAGCAGTACTTC
cdr3_aa: CASSFLLPSPSGSSYEQYF

j_call: TRBJ1-4
clone_size: few
v_call: TRBV5-7
d_call: NA
cdr3_nt: TGTGCCAGCAGCTTCATCGAAGAAAAACTGTTTTTT
cdr3_aa: CASSFIEEKLFF

j_call: TRBJ1-4
clone_size: NA
v_call: TRBV9
d_call: NA
cdr3_nt: TGTGCCAGCAGCAAGAAATCGGGGACTAATGAAAAACTGTTTTTT
cdr3_aa: CASSKKSGTNEKLFF

j_call: TRBJ1-2
clone_size: NA
v_call: TRBV20-1
d_call: NA
cdr3_nt: TGCAGTGCTAGTAGCTTTAGGGACCATGGCTACACCTTC
cdr3_aa: CSASSFRDHGYTF

j_call: TRBJ2-2
clone_size: NA
v_call: TRBV12-3/TRBV12-4
d_call: NA
cdr3_nt: TGTGCCAGCAGTCGGTCACGGGCGGGAATCTCTGCCGGGGAGCTGTTTTTT
cdr3_aa: CASSRSRAGISAGELFF

j_call: TRBJ2-1
clone_size: NA
v_call: TRBV7-3
d_call: NA
cdr3_nt: TGTGCCAGCAGCTTAATTCTAGCAGCTAACAATGAGCAGTTCTTC
cdr3_aa: CASSLILAANNEQFF

j_call: TRBJ2-3
clone_size: few
v_call: TRBV14
d_call: NA
cdr3_nt: TGTGCCAGCAGCTCAAGCGAACGAGGTGATACGCAGTATTTT
cdr3_aa: CASSSSERGDTQYF

j_call: TRBJ2-1
clone_size: NA
v_call: TRBV4-1
d_call: TRBD2
cdr3_nt: TGCGCCAGCAGCCAAGCCCCTGGGACTAGCGGATACAATGAGCAGTTCTTC
cdr3_aa: CASSQAPGTSGYNEQFF

j_call: TRBJ2-3
clone_size: few
v_call: TRBV12-3/TRBV12-4
d_call: TRBD1
cdr3_nt: TGTGCCAGCAGTTCCCTACAGGGGCCAGATACGCAGTATTTT
cdr3_aa: CASSSLQGPDTQYF

j_call: TRBJ1-1
clone_size: many
v_call: TRBV7-2
d_call: NA
cdr3_nt: TGTGCCAGCAGCCACGGGACGGTGAACACTGAAGCTTTCTTT
cdr3_aa: CASSHGTVNTEAFF

j_call: TRBJ1-2
clone_size: NA
v_call: TRBV28
d_call: TRBD1
cdr3_nt: TGTGCCAGCAGTCGCCCGGACAGGGTCGATGGCTACACCTTC
cdr3_aa: CASSRPDRVDGYTF

j_call: TRBJ2-5
clone_size: few
v_call: TRBV12-3/TRBV12-4
d_call: NA
cdr3_nt: TGTGCCAGCAGTTCAACCGGGCCCCAAGAGACCCAGTACTTC
cdr3_aa: CASSSTGPQETQYF

j_call: TRBJ2-5
clone_size: NA
v_call: TRBV13
d_call: TRBD1
cdr3_nt: TGTGCCAGCAGCCCTCCGGGACAGGGGGCCGGAGAGACCCAGTACTTC
cdr3_aa: CASSPPGQGAGETQYF

j_call: TRBJ1-2
clone_size: NA
v_call: TRBV5-1
d_call: NA
cdr3_nt: TGCGCCAGCAGCTTGCAGGAAGGAAGCTATGGCTACACCTTC
cdr3_aa: CASSLQEGSYGYTF

j_call: TRBJ2-2
clone_size: few
v_call: TRBV20-1
d_call: TRBD2
cdr3_nt: TGCAGTGCTAGGGTGAAACCGGGACTAGTCGGCGGGGAGCTGTTTTTT
cdr3_aa: CSARVKPGLVGGELFF

j_call: TRBJ2-7
clone_size: few
v_call: TRBV4-2
d_call: TRBD2
cdr3_nt: TGTGCCAGCAGCCCGACGACTAGCGGGGCCGTCGAGCAGTACTTC
cdr3_aa: CASSPTTSGAVEQYF

j_call: TRBJ1-4
clone_size: few
v_call: TRBV12-3/TRBV12-4
d_call: NA
cdr3_nt: TGTGCCAGCAGTCTAGGACAAGGTCAGGTTTTGTTTTTT
cdr3_aa: CASSLGQGQVLFF

j_call: TRBJ2-1
clone_size: few
v_call: TRBV28
d_call: TRBD2
cdr3_nt: TGTGCCAGCAGGTCCACTGGGACTAGCGGGTATAATGAGCAGTTCTTC
cdr3_aa: CASRSTGTSGYNEQFF